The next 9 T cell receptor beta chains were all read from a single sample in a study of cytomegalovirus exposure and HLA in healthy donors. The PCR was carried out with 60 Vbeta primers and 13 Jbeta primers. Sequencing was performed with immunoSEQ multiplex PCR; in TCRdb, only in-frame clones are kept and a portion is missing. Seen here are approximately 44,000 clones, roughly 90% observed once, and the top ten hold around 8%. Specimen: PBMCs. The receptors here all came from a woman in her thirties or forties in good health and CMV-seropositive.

The CDR3 DNA reads as TGTGCCAGTAGTATAGACGGAGCCATAAACACCGGGGAGCTGTTTTTT. It specifies CASSIDGAINTGELFF. V gene TRBV19 combines with J gene TRBJ2-2; D is unclear. In germline, CDR1 is LNHDA, CDR2 SQIVND (reference sequence). This CDR3 has 16 amino acids. V was clipped by 0 bases and J by 2 bases, with 10 bases between them.

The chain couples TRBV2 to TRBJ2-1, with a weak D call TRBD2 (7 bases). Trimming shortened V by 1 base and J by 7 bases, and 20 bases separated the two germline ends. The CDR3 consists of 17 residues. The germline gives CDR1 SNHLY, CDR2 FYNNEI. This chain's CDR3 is CASSEGRGPGALNEQFF. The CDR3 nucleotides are TGTGCCAGCAGTGAAGGGCGGGGGCCGGGAGCATTAAATGAGCAGTTCTTC.

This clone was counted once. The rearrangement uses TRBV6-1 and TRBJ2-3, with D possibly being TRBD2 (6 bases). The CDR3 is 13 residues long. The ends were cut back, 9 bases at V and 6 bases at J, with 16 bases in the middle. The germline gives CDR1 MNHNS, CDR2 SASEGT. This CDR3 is CASSRARGDTQYF. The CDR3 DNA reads TGTGCCAGTTCAAGGGCCCGGGGGGATACGCAGTATTTT.

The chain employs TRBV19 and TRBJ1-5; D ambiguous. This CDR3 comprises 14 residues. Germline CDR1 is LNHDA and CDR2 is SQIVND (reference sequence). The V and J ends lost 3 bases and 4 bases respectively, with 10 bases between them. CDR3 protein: CASSIKSGNQPQHF. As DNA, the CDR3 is TGTGCCAGTAGTATCAAGTCGGGAAATCAGCCCCAGCATTTT.

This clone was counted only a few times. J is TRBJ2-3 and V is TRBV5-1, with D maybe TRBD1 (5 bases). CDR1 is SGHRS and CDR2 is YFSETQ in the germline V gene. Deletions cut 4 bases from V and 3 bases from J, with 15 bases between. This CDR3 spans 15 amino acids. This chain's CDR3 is CASSIQGSGTDTQYF. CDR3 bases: TGCGCCAGCAGCATTCAGGGTTCGGGTACAGATACGCAGTATTTT.

For the CDR3, the DNA is TGTGCCAGCAGCGCCAATACAGGGGACTATGGCTACACCTTC. Protein sequence: CASSANTGDYGYTF. The chain employs TRBV27 and TRBJ1-2; TRBD1 aligns across 7 bases. The CDR3 totals 14 residues. The V gene end was trimmed by 6 bases and the J gene end by 3 bases; junction bases not matched to a gene: 7. Per the germline V gene, CDR1 is MNHEY and CDR2 is SMNVEV (reference sequence).

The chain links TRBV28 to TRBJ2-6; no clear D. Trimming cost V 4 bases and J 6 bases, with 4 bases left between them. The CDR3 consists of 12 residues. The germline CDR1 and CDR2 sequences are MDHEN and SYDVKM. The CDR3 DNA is TGTGCCAGCAGTTCTCCGGCCAACGTCCTGACTTTC. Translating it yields CASSSPANVLTF. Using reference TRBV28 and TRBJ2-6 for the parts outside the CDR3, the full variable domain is DVKVTQSSRYLVKRTGEKVFLECVQDMDHENMFWYRQDPGLGLRLIYFSYDVKMKEKGDIPEGYSVSREKKERFSLILESASTNQTSMYLCASSSPANVLTFGAGSRLTVL.

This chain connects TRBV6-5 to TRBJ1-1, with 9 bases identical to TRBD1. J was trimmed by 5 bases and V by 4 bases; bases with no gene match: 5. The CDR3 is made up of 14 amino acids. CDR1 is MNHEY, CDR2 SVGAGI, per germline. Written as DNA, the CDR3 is TGTGCCAGCAGTTCCCCGGACAGGGGAACTGAAGCTTTCTTT. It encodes CASSSPDRGTEAFF.

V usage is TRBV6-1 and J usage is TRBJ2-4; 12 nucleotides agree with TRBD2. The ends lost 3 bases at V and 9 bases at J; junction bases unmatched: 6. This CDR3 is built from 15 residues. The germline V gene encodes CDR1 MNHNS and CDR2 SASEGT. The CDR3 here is CASSETSGSQGIQYF. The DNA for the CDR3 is TGTGCCAGCAGTGAGACTAGCGGGAGCCAGGGCATTCAGTACTTC.